A single sample is the source of the 21 T cell receptor beta chains below, sequenced in a study of blood T cell repertoires in COVID-19. Here immunoSEQ multiplex PCR was the method, and the copy in TCRdb shows in-frame clones only, minus some. Altogether more than 80,000 clones are present, about 87% being singletons, with the ten largest covering about 5%. Material: peripheral blood. The receptors come from a man between 40 and 49 years old with acute or convalescent COVID-19.

The chain is built from TRBV7-2 and TRBJ1-2, with 9 positions matching TRBD1. The CDR3 is 16 residues long. V was pared by 6 bases and J by 8 bases, with 16 bases of the junction left unmatched. The germline V gene encodes CDR1 SGHTA and CDR2 FQGNSA. The CDR3 nucleotides are TGTGCCAGCAGACTCATGCCGGGACAGGGTTACGGCGGCTACACCTTC. Translation gives CASRLMPGQGYGGYTF. Combining the CDR3 with reference TRBV7-2 and TRBJ1-2 gives the whole variable domain GAGVSQSPSNKVTEKGKDVELRCDPISGHTALYWYRQSLGQGLEFLIYFQGNSAPDKSGLPSDRFSAERTGGSVSTLTIQRTQQEDSAVYLCASRLMPGQGYGGYTFGSGTRLTVV.

The chain joins TRBV18 to TRBJ1-4; 8 nucleotides match TRBD1. The CDR3 runs to 14 residues. Germline lookup yields CDR1 KGHSH and CDR2 LQKENI. V lost 3 bases, J lost 6 bases, and 3 bases stayed unmatched. The CDR3 region has the DNA TGTGCCAGCTCACCCGCAGGGGGCTATGAAAAACTGTTTTTT. As protein: CASSPAGGYEKLFF.

The chain couples TRBV7-8 to TRBJ2-5; weak D call: TRBD1 (8 bases). Trimming left V 5 bases short and J 5 bases short, with 15 bases between. Germline-derived CDR1 and CDR2 are SGHVS and FQNEAQ. CDR3 length: 14 residues. The CDR3 spells CASSETGEGETQYF. CDR3 DNA: TGTGCCAGCAGCGAGACAGGGGAGGGGGAGACCCAGTACTTC. Full variable domain (outside the CDR3, taken from reference TRBV7-8 and TRBJ2-5): GAGVSQSPRYKVAKRGQDVALRCDPISGHVSLFWYQQALGQGPEFLTYFQNEAQLDKSGLPSDRFFAERPEGSVSTLKIQRTQQEDSAVYLCASSETGEGETQYFGPGTRLLVL.

This chain's CDR3 is CASSYRTGNQPQHF. The CDR3 region has the DNA TGTGCCAGCAGTTACAGGACAGGCAATCAGCCCCAGCATTTT. The genes are TRBV27 and TRBJ1-5; D perhaps matches TRBD1 (6 bases). CDR1 MNHEY and CDR2 SMNVEV come from the germline V gene (reference sequence). This CDR3 comprises 14 residues. The V gene lost 4 bases and the J gene lost 2 bases, with 9 bases spanning the gap.

The V call is TRBV6-5, the J call TRBJ1-2; 7 bases are a match to TRBD1. The CDR3 runs to 13 residues. Per the germline V gene, CDR1 is MNHEY and CDR2 is SVGAGI. J gave up 6 bases and V 6 bases, and 7 bases lay outside the gene matches. The DNA for the CDR3 is TGTGCCAGCAGACGCCAGGGGGGTGATGGCTACACCTTC. Residues: CASRRQGGDGYTF.

This chain joins TRBV19 and TRBJ1-3; possible D gene TRBD1, 6 bases. V was cut by 5 bases and J by 0 bases, with 14 bases left in between. The germline V gene encodes CDR1 LNHDA and CDR2 SQIVND (reference sequence). This CDR3 is 16 amino acids long. The CDR3 spells CASSVPGQHSGNTIYF. The CDR3 region has the DNA TGTGCCAGTAGTGTTCCGGGACAACACTCTGGAAACACCATATATTTT.

J is TRBJ2-7 and V is TRBV5-1, with a tentative D call TRBD1 (6 bases). There are 12 residues in the CDR3. V was clipped by 5 bases and J by 3 bases, with 9 bases between them. CDR1 and CDR2 from the germline V gene are SGHRS and YFSETQ. Here the CDR3 DNA reads TGCGCCAGCAGAAGGGACAACTACGAGCAGTACTTC. It specifies CASRRDNYEQYF.

This CDR3 is CASSLEDREKTQYF. As DNA, the CDR3 is TGCGCCAGCAGCTTGGAGGACAGGGAGAAGACCCAGTACTTC. V gene TRBV5-1 combines with J gene TRBJ2-5, with TRBD1 matching over 8 bases. This CDR3 has 14 residues. V lost 0 bases to trimming and J lost 6 bases; unmatched junction nucleotides: 4. CDR1 and CDR2 from the germline V gene are SGHRS and YFSETQ.

The chain recombines TRBV11-2 with TRBJ2-4; 10 bases align to TRBD1. The germline CDR1 and CDR2 sequences are SGHAT and FQNNGV. J gave up 0 bases and V 4 bases, and 12 bases lay outside the gene matches. This CDR3 comprises 19 residues. This CDR3 reads CASSSGPGTGDLAKNIQYF. The CDR3 coding sequence is TGTGCCAGCAGCTCCGGCCCCGGGACAGGGGACTTAGCCAAAAACATTCAGTACTTC. The variable domain in full, completed from reference TRBV11-2 and TRBJ2-4, reads EAGVAQSPRYKIIEKRQSVAFWCNPISGHATLYWYQQILGQGPKLLIQFQNNGVVDDSQLPKDRFSAERLKGVDSTLKIQPAKLEDSAVYLCASSSGPGTGDLAKNIQYFGAGTRLSVL.

The CDR3 sequence: CASSPHTNYGYTF. Written as DNA, the CDR3 is TGTGCCAGCAGCCCTCACACCAACTATGGCTACACCTTC. The chain employs TRBV14 and TRBJ1-2; D is unclear. CDR1 and CDR2 (germline): SGHDN, FVKESK. V lost 4 bases and J 2 bases, leaving 8 bases between the germline ends. This CDR3 is built from 13 residues.

V gene TRBV11-2 combines with J gene TRBJ1-1; D is uncertain. V lost 0 bases to trimming and J lost 6 bases, with 8 bases between them. Germline-derived CDR1 and CDR2 are SGHAT and FQNNGV. The CDR3 contains 13 residues. The CDR3 DNA reads as TGTGCCAGCAGCTTAGATTTGAGCCCTGAAGCTTTCTTT. It yields the protein CASSLDLSPEAFF.

This chain links TRBV5-6 with TRBJ1-6; D remains ambiguous. V shed 4 bases and J shed 4 bases, with 18 bases lying between them. Germline CDR1 is SGHDT and CDR2 is YYEEEE. This CDR3 spans 17 amino acids. The CDR3 loop is CASSSRERSRYNSPLHF. In nucleotides, the CDR3 is TGTGCCAGCAGCAGCCGAGAGCGCAGCCGTTATAATTCACCCCTCCACTTT.

The V call is TRBV14, the J call TRBJ2-2; 9 nucleotides match TRBD1. Trimming removed 5 bases from V and 0 bases from J; junction bases left unmatched: 7. The CDR3 sequence is 17 residues long. Germline CDR1 SGHDN, CDR2 FVKESK. In DNA form, the CDR3 reads TGTGCCAGCAGCAACCCGGGACAGGGAGCGAACACCGGGGAGCTGTTTTTT. Translating it yields CASSNPGQGANTGELFF.

CDR3: CASSLEQGFSYNEQFF. The CDR3 nucleotides are TGTGCCAGTAGTTTGGAACAGGGATTTTCCTACAATGAGCAGTTCTTC. The chain links TRBV19 to TRBJ2-1; possible D gene TRBD1, 6 bases. The V end lost 5 bases, the J end lost 1 base, and 15 bases lay between the germline ends. The CDR3 spans 16 residues. Germline-derived CDR1 and CDR2 are LNHDA and SQIVND (reference sequence).

This clone came up a few times. J is TRBJ2-7 and V is TRBV6-5; 7 bases align to TRBD1. Trimming removed 0 bases from V and 5 bases from J; junction bases left unmatched: 4. The CDR3 extends over 14 amino acids. The germline CDR1 and CDR2 sequences are MNHEY and SVGAGI. For the CDR3, the DNA is TGTGCCAGCAGTTACTCGAGGGGGCCGGACGAGCAGTACTTC. This gives the protein CASSYSRGPDEQYF.

The chain has TRBV5-1 and TRBJ1-1, with 7 bases aligning to TRBD1. The CDR3 is 18 residues long. Germline values: CDR1 SGHRS, CDR2 YFSETQ. Germline trimming cut 0 bases from V and 0 bases from J; bases unmatched to any gene: 11. The CDR3 region has the DNA TGCGCCAGCAGCTTGGCCGGAATGGGACAGTCAATGAACACTGAAGCTTTCTTT. Its translation: CASSLAGMGQSMNTEAFF.

The chain's CDR3 is CASRYTGPAYEQYF. CDR3 nucleotides: TGTGCCAGCAGGTACACAGGGCCAGCCTACGAGCAGTACTTC. V usage is TRBV6-2 or TRBV6-3 and J usage is TRBJ2-7; D perhaps matches TRBD1 (6 bases). This CDR3 is 14 amino acids long. The germline V gene has CDR1 MNHEY and CDR2 SVGEGT. Between the trimmed V and J ends, which lost 6 bases and 2 bases, there was a span of 14 bases.

The chain couples TRBV7-2 to TRBJ2-1, with D perhaps TRBD2 (6 bases). The V gene lost 0 bases and the J gene lost 2 bases, with 8 bases spanning the gap. This CDR3 has 15 residues. Germline V gene sequence: CDR1 SGHTA, CDR2 FQGNSA. CDR3 coding DNA: TGTGCCAGCAGCTTAGCGGGGGGTACCTACAATGAGCAGTTCTTC. Its protein is CASSLAGGTYNEQFF.

This chain connects TRBV15 to TRBJ1-5; 7 nucleotides agree with TRBD1. The junction had 10 bases not matched to a gene; V was cut back by 4 bases and J by 7 bases. The CDR3 has 15 residues. CDR1 is LNHNV and CDR2 is YYDKDF in the germline V gene (reference sequence). The CDR3 DNA sequence: TGTGCCACCAGCACGTGGGACAGCCCCGGGCAGCCCCAGCATTTT. Protein: CATSTWDSPGQPQHF. Full variable domain (outside the CDR3, taken from reference TRBV15 and TRBJ1-5): DAMVIQNPRYQVTQFGKPVTLSCSQTLNHNVMYWYQQKSSQAPKLLFHYYDKDFNNEADTPDNFQSRRPNTSFCFLDIRSPGLGDTAMYLCATSTWDSPGQPQHFGDGTRLSIL.

The chain has TRBV30 and TRBJ2-7; TRBD1 agrees at 8 bases. The V and J ends lost 5 bases and 2 bases, in that order; junction bases with no gene match: 5. Germline CDR1 is GTSNPN and CDR2 is SVGIG (reference sequence). The CDR3 consists of 13 residues. CDR3: CAWGQGTAYEQYF. CDR3 sequence (DNA): TGTGCCTGGGGACAGGGTACGGCCTACGAGCAGTACTTC. The variable domain in full, completed from reference TRBV30 and TRBJ2-7, reads SQTIHQWPATLVQPVGSPLSLECTVEGTSNPNLYWYRQAAGRGLQLLFYSVGIGQISSEVPQNLSASRPQDRQFILSSKKLLLSDSGFYLCAWGQGTAYEQYFGPGTRLTVT.

This chain links TRBV7-9 with TRBJ1-1, with TRBD1 identical over 7 bases. Trimming removed 1 base from V and 0 bases from J; junction bases left unmatched: 5. CDR3 length equals 16 residues. Germline V lookup: CDR1 SEHNR, CDR2 FQNEAQ (reference sequence). CDR3 bases: TGTGCCAGCAGCTTAGGGGGACAGAACATGAACACTGAAGCTTTCTTT. This gives the protein CASSLGGQNMNTEAFF.